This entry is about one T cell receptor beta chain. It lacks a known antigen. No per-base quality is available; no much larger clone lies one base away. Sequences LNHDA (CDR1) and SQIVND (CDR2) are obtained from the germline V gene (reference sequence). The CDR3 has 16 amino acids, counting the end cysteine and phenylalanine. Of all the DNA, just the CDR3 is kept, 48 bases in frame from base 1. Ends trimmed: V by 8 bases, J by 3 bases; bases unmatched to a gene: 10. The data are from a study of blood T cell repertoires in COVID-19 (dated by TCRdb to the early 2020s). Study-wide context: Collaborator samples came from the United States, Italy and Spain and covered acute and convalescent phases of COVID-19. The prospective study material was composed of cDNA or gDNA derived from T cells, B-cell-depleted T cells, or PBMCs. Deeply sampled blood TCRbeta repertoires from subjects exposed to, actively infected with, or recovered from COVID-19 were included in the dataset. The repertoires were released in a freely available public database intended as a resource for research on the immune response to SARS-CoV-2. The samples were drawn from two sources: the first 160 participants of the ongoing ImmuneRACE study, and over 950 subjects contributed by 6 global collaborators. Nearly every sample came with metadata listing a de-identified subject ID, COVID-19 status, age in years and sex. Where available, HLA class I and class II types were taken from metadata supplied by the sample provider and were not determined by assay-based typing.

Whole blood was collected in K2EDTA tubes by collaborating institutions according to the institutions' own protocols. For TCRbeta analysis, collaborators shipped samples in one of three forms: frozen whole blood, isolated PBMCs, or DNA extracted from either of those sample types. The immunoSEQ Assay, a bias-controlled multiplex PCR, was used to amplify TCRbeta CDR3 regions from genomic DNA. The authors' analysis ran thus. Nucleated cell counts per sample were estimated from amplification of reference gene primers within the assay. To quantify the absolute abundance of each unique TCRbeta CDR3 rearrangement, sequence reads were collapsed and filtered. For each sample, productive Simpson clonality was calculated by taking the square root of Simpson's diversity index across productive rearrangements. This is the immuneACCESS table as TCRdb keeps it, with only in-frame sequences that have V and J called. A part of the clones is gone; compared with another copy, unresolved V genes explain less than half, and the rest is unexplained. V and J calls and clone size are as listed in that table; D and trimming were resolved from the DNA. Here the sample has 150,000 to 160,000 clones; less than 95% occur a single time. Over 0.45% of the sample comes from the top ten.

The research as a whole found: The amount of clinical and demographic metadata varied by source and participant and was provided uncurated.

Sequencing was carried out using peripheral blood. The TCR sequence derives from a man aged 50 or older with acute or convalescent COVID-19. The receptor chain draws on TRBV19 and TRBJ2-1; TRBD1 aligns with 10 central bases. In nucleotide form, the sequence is TGTGCCAGTGGAGGGGGGACAGGGGCTTTCTACAATGAGCAGTTCTTC. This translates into CASGGGTGAFYNEQFF.